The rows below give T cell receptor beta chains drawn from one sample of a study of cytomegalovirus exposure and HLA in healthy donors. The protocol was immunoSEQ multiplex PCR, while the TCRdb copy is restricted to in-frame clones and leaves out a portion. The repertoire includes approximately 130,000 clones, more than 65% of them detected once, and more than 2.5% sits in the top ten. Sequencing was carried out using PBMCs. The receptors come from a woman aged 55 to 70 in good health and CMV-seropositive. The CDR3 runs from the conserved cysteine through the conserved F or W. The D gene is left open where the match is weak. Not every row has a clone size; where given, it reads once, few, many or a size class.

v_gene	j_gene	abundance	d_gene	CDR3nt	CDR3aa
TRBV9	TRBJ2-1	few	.	TGTGCCAGCAGCACTGACAATGAGCAGTTCTTC	CASSTDNEQFF
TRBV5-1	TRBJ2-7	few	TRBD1	TGCGCCAGCAGAGACTCCGGGACAGCCGCCGACGAGCAGTACTTC	CASRDSGTAADEQYF
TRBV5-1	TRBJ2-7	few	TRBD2	TGCGCCAGCAGCTTGAGTCTAGCGGGGGACTACGAGCAGTACTTC	CASSLSLAGDYEQYF
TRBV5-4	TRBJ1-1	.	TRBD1	TGTGCCAGCAGCTTGACGCAGGGGGGAACTGAAGCTTTCTTT	CASSLTQGGTEAFF
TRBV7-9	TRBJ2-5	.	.	TGTTCCAGCCGAGAGCAAGAGACCCAGTACTTC	CSSREQETQYF
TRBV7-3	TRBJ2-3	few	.	TGTGCCAGCAGCTTTTCAGGGCCAGATACGCAGTATTTT	CASSFSGPDTQYF
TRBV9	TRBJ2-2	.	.	TGTGCCAGCAGCGTAGACGGGAACACCGGGGAGCTGTTTTTT	CASSVDGNTGELFF
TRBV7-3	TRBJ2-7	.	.	TGTGCCAGCAGCCCTCCTGGGGGGACCTACGAGCAGTACTTC	CASSPPGGTYEQYF
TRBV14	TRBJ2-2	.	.	TGTGCCAGCGGCCTAAGGAGCCCCGGGATCTCGGTCACCGGGGAGCTGTTTTTT	CASGLRSPGISVTGELFF
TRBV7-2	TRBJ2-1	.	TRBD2	TGTGCCAGCAGCATACGACTAGCGGGGGCGAATGAGCAGTTCTTC	CASSIRLAGANEQFF
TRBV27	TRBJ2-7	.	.	TGTGCCAGCAAGGGGGACGGGCCCTACGAGCAGTACTTC	CASKGDGPYEQYF
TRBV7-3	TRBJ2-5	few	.	TGTGCCAGCAGCTTAACCAGATTAGAGACCCAGTACTTC	CASSLTRLETQYF
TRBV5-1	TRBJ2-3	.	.	TGCGCCAGCAGCTCCTGGTCAGAAAACCCTCCGCAGTATTTT	CASSSWSENPPQYF
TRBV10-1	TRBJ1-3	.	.	TGCGCCAGCAGTTCCGGGACTTCCATATATTTT	CASSSGTSIYF
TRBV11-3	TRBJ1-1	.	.	TGTGCCAGCAGCTTAGCGGGACAAATGAACACTGAAGCTTTCTTT	CASSLAGQMNTEAFF
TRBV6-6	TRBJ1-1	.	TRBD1	TGTGCCAGCAGTTACTCAGGGCAGGGGGCGGTTACTGAAGCTTTCTTT	CASSYSGQGAVTEAFF
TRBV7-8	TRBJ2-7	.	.	TGTGCCAGCACCACCGGGACACTTTCCCCCCTGGGAGAGCAGTACTTC	CASTTGTLSPLGEQYF
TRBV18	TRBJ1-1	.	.	TGTGCCAGCTCCCCCTCGAGGGACACTGAAGCTTTCTTT	CASSPSRDTEAFF
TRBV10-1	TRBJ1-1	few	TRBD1	TGCGCCAGCAGTGGACAGGGTTATATGAACACTGAAGCTTTCTTT	CASSGQGYMNTEAFF
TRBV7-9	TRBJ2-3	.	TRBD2	TGTGCCAGTGGAGGGGTGCCTAGCGGGGAAGATACGCAGTATTTT	CASGGVPSGEDTQYF
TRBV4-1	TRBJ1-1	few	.	TGCGCCAGCAGCCATTCTTCGACTGGGAACACTGAAGCTTTCTTT	CASSHSSTGNTEAFF
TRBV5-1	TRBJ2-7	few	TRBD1	TGCGCCAGCAGCGCGACAGGGGCCCCTCTCTACGAGCAGTACTTC	CASSATGAPLYEQYF
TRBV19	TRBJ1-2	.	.	TGTGCCAGTAGTATAAATCACCGGTATGGCTACACCTTC	CASSINHRYGYTF
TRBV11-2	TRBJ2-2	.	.	TGTGCCAGCAGCTTCAATCAGGGGTCCGCCGGGGAGCTGTTTTTT	CASSFNQGSAGELFF
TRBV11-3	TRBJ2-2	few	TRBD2	TGTGCCAGCAGCACTGTAGGGACTAGCCCCGGGGAGCTGTTTTTT	CASSTVGTSPGELFF
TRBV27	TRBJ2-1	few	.	TGTGCCAGCAGTTCTACGAGCTCCTACAATGAGCAGTTCTTC	CASSSTSSYNEQFF
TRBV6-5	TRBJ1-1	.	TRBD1	TGTGCCAGCAGTTTCGGACAGGGCTACACTGAAGCTTTCTTT	CASSFGQGYTEAFF
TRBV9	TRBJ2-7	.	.	TGTGCCAGCAGCGTAGAGGCAGGGATATCCTACGAGCAGTACTTC	CASSVEAGISYEQYF
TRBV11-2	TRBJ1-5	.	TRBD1	TGTGCCAGCAGCTCCGGGGGGACAGGGGGGGATCAGCCCCAGCATTTT	CASSSGGTGGDQPQHF
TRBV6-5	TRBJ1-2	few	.	TGTGCCAGCAGACAACAGGGTTCTTTGAGGGGCTACACCTTC	CASRQQGSLRGYTF
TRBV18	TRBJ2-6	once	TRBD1	TGTGCCAGCTCACCGACAGGGGCTGGGGCCAACGTCCTGACTTTC	CASSPTGAGANVLTF
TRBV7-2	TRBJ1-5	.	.	TGTGCCAGCAGCTTAACGGGGGGGGGCAATCAGCCCCAGCATTTT	CASSLTGGGNQPQHF
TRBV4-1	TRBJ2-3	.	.	TGCGCCAGCAGCCAAGACATGGGCCGCATACCCACAGATACGCAGTATTTT	CASSQDMGRIPTDTQYF
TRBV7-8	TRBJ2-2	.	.	TGTGCCAGCAGCTTAAACGGCAGGGTCACCGGGGAGCTGTTTTTT	CASSLNGRVTGELFF
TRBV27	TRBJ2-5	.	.	TGTGCCAGCAGTTTAGGGTCTGTGGGCCCCAACCTCTGGACCCAGTACTTC	CASSLGSVGPNLWTQYF
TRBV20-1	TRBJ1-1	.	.	TGCAGTTCGACAGTGAACACTGAAGCTTTCTTT	CSSTVNTEAFF
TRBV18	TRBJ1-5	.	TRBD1	TGTGCCAGCTCACCTGGGACAGGGGTGGTGCAGCCCCAGCATTTT	CASSPGTGVVQPQHF
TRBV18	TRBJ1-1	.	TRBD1	TGTGCCAGCTCACCCGGGACAGGGGGAAGGACTGAAGCTTTCTTT	CASSPGTGGRTEAFF
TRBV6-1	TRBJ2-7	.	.	TGTGCCAGCAGTGAAAACAAGTTCCCCTACGAGCAGTACTTC	CASSENKFPYEQYF
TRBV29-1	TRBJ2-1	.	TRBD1	TGCAGCGTTGCCGGGACAGCGCTCCATGAGCAGTTCTTC	CSVAGTALHEQFF